Listed below are T cell receptor beta chains from one sample, sequenced in a study of cytomegalovirus exposure and HLA in healthy donors. The method was immunoSEQ multiplex PCR; TCRdb's version includes in-frame clones alone and lacks a portion of them. The data show fewer than 250,000 clones, 70% to 90% seen once. Material for sequencing was PBMCs. These TCRs come from a man younger than 45 in good health and CMV-seronegative. CDR3s include the opening cysteine and the closing phenylalanine or tryptophan. D genes are given only for firm matches. Some rows have no size entry. The others give once, few or many, or a class for an expanded clone.

v_call: TRBV15; clone_size: once; d_call: .; j_call: TRBJ2-1; cdr3_aa: CATSPRDPYNEQFF; cdr3_nt: TGTGCCACCAGCCCCCGGGATCCCTACAATGAGCAGTTCTTC
v_call: TRBV27; clone_size: .; d_call: TRBD1; j_call: TRBJ2-3; cdr3_aa: CASSNRGGGDTQYF; cdr3_nt: TGTGCCAGCAGTAACAGGGGTGGTGGAGATACGCAGTATTTT
v_call: TRBV6-1; clone_size: .; d_call: TRBD1; j_call: TRBJ1-5; cdr3_aa: CASRPGGNNNQPQHF; cdr3_nt: TGTGCCAGCAGGCCAGGGGGCAATAACAATCAGCCCCAGCATTTT
v_call: TRBV25-1; clone_size: .; d_call: TRBD1; j_call: TRBJ2-2; cdr3_aa: CASSGSTGVAAGELFF; cdr3_nt: TGTGCCAGCAGTGGATCGACAGGGGTCGCGGCCGGGGAGCTGTTTTTT
v_call: TRBV7-9; clone_size: .; d_call: .; j_call: TRBJ1-2; cdr3_aa: CASSQGVPRPVLGYTF; cdr3_nt: TGTGCCAGCAGCCAAGGGGTCCCAAGGCCCGTGTTAGGCTACACCTTC
v_call: TRBV11-2; clone_size: .; d_call: .; j_call: TRBJ1-5; cdr3_aa: CASSLAGARQPQHF; cdr3_nt: TGTGCCAGCAGCTTAGCAGGGGCCCGGCAGCCCCAGCATTTT
v_call: TRBV6-6; clone_size: .; d_call: .; j_call: TRBJ2-7; cdr3_aa: CASSYPDEQYF; cdr3_nt: TGTGCCAGCAGTTACCCCGACGAGCAGTACTTC
v_call: TRBV25-1; clone_size: once; d_call: .; j_call: TRBJ1-4; cdr3_aa: CASSDSETATNEKLFF; cdr3_nt: TGTGCCAGCAGTGATTCCGAAACTGCAACTAATGAAAAACTGTTTTTT
v_call: TRBV29-1; clone_size: .; d_call: .; j_call: TRBJ2-5; cdr3_aa: CSVEGGVETQYF; cdr3_nt: TGCAGCGTTGAAGGCGGGGTAGAGACCCAGTACTTC
v_call: TRBV11-2; clone_size: .; d_call: TRBD2; j_call: TRBJ2-7; cdr3_aa: CASSLESGGANYEQYF; cdr3_nt: TGTGCCAGCAGCTTAGAGAGCGGGGGGGCAAACTACGAGCAGTACTTC
v_call: TRBV27; clone_size: .; d_call: .; j_call: TRBJ2-7; cdr3_aa: CASSLGRGSYEQYF; cdr3_nt: TGTGCCAGCAGTTTAGGCAGGGGCTCCTACGAGCAGTACTTC
v_call: TRBV10-1; clone_size: .; d_call: TRBD1; j_call: TRBJ1-1; cdr3_aa: CASSESSQGMITEAFF; cdr3_nt: TGCGCCAGCAGTGAGTCCTCACAGGGGATGATCACTGAAGCTTTCTTT
v_call: TRBV4-1; clone_size: once; d_call: .; j_call: TRBJ2-3; cdr3_aa: CASSLSGDTQYF; cdr3_nt: TGCGCCAGCAGCCTCTCCGGAGATACGCAGTATTTT
v_call: TRBV19; clone_size: .; d_call: TRBD2; j_call: TRBJ2-1; cdr3_aa: CASSRRTGLAGGPVYNEQFF; cdr3_nt: TGTGCCAGTAGTAGAAGGACGGGACTAGCGGGGGGGCCCGTCTACAATGAGCAGTTCTTC
v_call: TRBV6-5; clone_size: .; d_call: .; j_call: TRBJ1-1; cdr3_aa: CASSNERSNTEAFF; cdr3_nt: TGTGCCAGCAGCAACGAACGGAGTAACACTGAAGCTTTCTTT
v_call: TRBV10-2; clone_size: once; d_call: .; j_call: TRBJ1-2; cdr3_aa: CASCVRADGSGYTF; cdr3_nt: TGCGCCAGCTGTGTGAGGGCCGACGGGTCTGGCTACACCTTC
v_call: TRBV6-5; clone_size: .; d_call: .; j_call: TRBJ2-5; cdr3_aa: CASSYGLVGGTQYF; cdr3_nt: TGTGCCAGCAGTTACGGTCTCGTGGGGGGAACCCAGTACTTC
v_call: TRBV7-4; clone_size: .; d_call: .; j_call: TRBJ1-5; cdr3_aa: CASSLPGSSGHF; cdr3_nt: TGTGCCAGCAGCTTACCGGGGTCCTCAGGGCATTTT
v_call: TRBV28; clone_size: few; d_call: .; j_call: TRBJ2-7; cdr3_aa: CASSVFRVGSYEQYF; cdr3_nt: TGTGCCAGCAGTGTGTTCAGGGTAGGCTCCTACGAGCAGTACTTC
v_call: TRBV18; clone_size: .; d_call: TRBD2; j_call: TRBJ2-7; cdr3_aa: CASSPQSGTRSYEQYF; cdr3_nt: TGTGCCAGCTCACCCCAATCCGGGACTAGGTCCTACGAGCAGTACTTC
v_call: TRBV11-2; clone_size: .; d_call: .; j_call: TRBJ1-1; cdr3_aa: CASSSSGGRRSEAFF; cdr3_nt: TGTGCCAGCAGCTCTAGCGGGGGAAGGAGGTCTGAAGCTTTCTTT
v_call: TRBV28; clone_size: .; d_call: .; j_call: TRBJ2-2; cdr3_aa: CASSLPDTYTGELFF; cdr3_nt: TGTGCCAGCAGCCTACCGGACACTTACACCGGGGAGCTGTTTTTT
v_call: TRBV27; clone_size: .; d_call: TRBD1; j_call: TRBJ2-7; cdr3_aa: CASSSLTRDRAEQYF; cdr3_nt: TGTGCCAGCAGTTCATTAACACGGGACAGGGCCGAGCAGTACTTC
v_call: TRBV5-4; clone_size: few; d_call: .; j_call: TRBJ2-7; cdr3_aa: CASSSNRDGYEQYF; cdr3_nt: TGTGCCAGCAGCTCGAACAGGGACGGCTACGAGCAGTACTTC
v_call: TRBV28; clone_size: .; d_call: .; j_call: TRBJ1-4; cdr3_aa: CASSPRGKLGSNEKLFF; cdr3_nt: TGTGCCAGCTCCCCGAGGGGGAAACTGGGGTCTAATGAAAAACTGTTTTTT
v_call: TRBV28; clone_size: .; d_call: .; j_call: TRBJ2-3; cdr3_aa: CASSLYRSRKNTDTQYF; cdr3_nt: TGTGCCAGCAGTTTATACCGGTCCCGTAAAAACACAGATACGCAGTATTTT
v_call: TRBV19; clone_size: .; d_call: TRBD2; j_call: TRBJ2-7; cdr3_aa: CASSRLSGNYEQYF; cdr3_nt: TGTGCCAGTAGTCGCCTGAGCGGGAATTACGAGCAGTACTTC
v_call: TRBV5-6; clone_size: .; d_call: TRBD1; j_call: TRBJ2-5; cdr3_aa: CASSVQGSQETQYF; cdr3_nt: TGTGCCAGCAGCGTACAGGGGTCCCAAGAGACCCAGTACTTC
v_call: TRBV2; clone_size: .; d_call: TRBD2; j_call: TRBJ2-1; cdr3_aa: CASGLAGVRFNEQFF; cdr3_nt: TGTGCCAGTGGACTAGCGGGGGTAAGATTCAATGAGCAGTTCTTC
v_call: TRBV5-6; clone_size: .; d_call: .; j_call: TRBJ1-2; cdr3_aa: CASSLVAIPVRYGYTF; cdr3_nt: TGTGCCAGCAGCTTGGTTGCTATTCCCGTACGCTATGGCTACACCTTC
v_call: TRBV19; clone_size: .; d_call: .; j_call: TRBJ2-7; cdr3_aa: CASSIQVAYEQYF; cdr3_nt: TGTGCCAGTAGTATCCAGGTTGCCTACGAGCAGTACTTC
v_call: TRBV5-6; clone_size: .; d_call: TRBD1; j_call: TRBJ1-2; cdr3_aa: CASSLGQGSNYGYTF; cdr3_nt: TGTGCCAGCAGCTTGGGACAGGGATCCAACTATGGCTACACCTTC
v_call: TRBV9; clone_size: .; d_call: TRBD2; j_call: TRBJ2-1; cdr3_aa: CASSVESGGGNEQFF; cdr3_nt: TGTGCCAGCAGCGTAGAATCGGGGGGGGGCAATGAGCAGTTCTTC
v_call: TRBV7-3; clone_size: .; d_call: .; j_call: TRBJ2-3; cdr3_aa: CASSLAPDTQYF; cdr3_nt: TGTGCCAGCAGCTTGGCCCCAGATACGCAGTATTTT
v_call: TRBV4-3; clone_size: once; d_call: TRBD1; j_call: TRBJ2-1; cdr3_aa: CASGIRQGASNEQFF; cdr3_nt: TGCGCCAGCGGAATTAGACAGGGGGCAAGCAATGAGCAGTTCTTC
v_call: TRBV12-1; clone_size: .; d_call: .; j_call: TRBJ1-1; cdr3_aa: CASSSGHLNTEAFF; cdr3_nt: TGTGCCAGCAGCTCGGGACATTTGAACACTGAAGCTTTCTTT
v_call: TRBV27; clone_size: .; d_call: .; j_call: TRBJ2-7; cdr3_aa: CASSLAGSVREQYF; cdr3_nt: TGTGCCAGCAGTTTAGCAGGGTCCGTACGCGAGCAGTACTTC
v_call: TRBV5-1; clone_size: .; d_call: .; j_call: TRBJ1-6; cdr3_aa: CASSLRGFSTVLSSYNSPLHF; cdr3_nt: TGCGCCAGCAGCTTGAGAGGCTTCTCCACGGTCCTTAGCTCCTATAATTCACCCCTCCACTTT
v_call: TRBV18; clone_size: .; d_call: .; j_call: TRBJ2-7; cdr3_aa: CASSLPFYEQYF; cdr3_nt: TGTGCCAGCTCACTCCCTTTCTACGAGCAGTACTTC
v_call: TRBV9; clone_size: few; d_call: TRBD1; j_call: TRBJ2-2; cdr3_aa: CASSVRQGTGELFF; cdr3_nt: TGTGCCAGCAGCGTACGACAGGGGACCGGGGAGCTGTTTTTT
v_call: TRBV9; clone_size: .; d_call: TRBD1; j_call: TRBJ2-3; cdr3_aa: CASSGYGQVATDTQYF; cdr3_nt: TGTGCCAGCAGCGGATACGGACAGGTCGCCACAGATACGCAGTATTTT
v_call: TRBV6-5; clone_size: .; d_call: .; j_call: TRBJ1-2; cdr3_aa: CASSYSTAREDGYTF; cdr3_nt: TGTGCCAGCAGTTACTCGACAGCGCGGGAGGATGGCTACACCTTC
v_call: TRBV9; clone_size: few; d_call: .; j_call: TRBJ1-2; cdr3_aa: CASSPRTDGYTF; cdr3_nt: TGTGCCAGCAGCCCCCGGACAGATGGCTACACCTTC
v_call: TRBV11-2; clone_size: .; d_call: TRBD1; j_call: TRBJ1-2; cdr3_aa: CASSRQGAGYGYTF; cdr3_nt: TGTGCCAGCAGCCGACAGGGGGCTGGCTATGGCTACACCTTC
v_call: TRBV5-1; clone_size: .; d_call: TRBD1; j_call: TRBJ1-2; cdr3_aa: CASKRQGSGYGYTF; cdr3_nt: TGCGCCAGCAAAAGACAGGGGAGCGGCTATGGCTACACCTTC
v_call: TRBV18; clone_size: once; d_call: TRBD1; j_call: TRBJ2-7; cdr3_aa: CASSPPDRGNEQYF; cdr3_nt: TGTGCCAGCTCACCTCCCGACAGGGGCAACGAGCAGTACTTC
v_call: TRBV6-5; clone_size: .; d_call: TRBD1; j_call: TRBJ2-7; cdr3_aa: CASSYSGQGSYEQYF; cdr3_nt: TGTGCCAGCAGTTACTCTGGACAGGGGTCCTACGAGCAGTACTTC
v_call: TRBV5-6; clone_size: .; d_call: .; j_call: TRBJ2-7; cdr3_aa: CASSLVSRTVPYEQYF; cdr3_nt: TGTGCCAGCAGCTTGGTATCTCGGACAGTTCCCTACGAGCAGTACTTC
v_call: TRBV6-6; clone_size: once; d_call: TRBD2; j_call: TRBJ2-7; cdr3_aa: CASSYDGGAHEQYF; cdr3_nt: TGTGCCAGCAGTTACGACGGGGGGGCCCACGAGCAGTACTTC
v_call: TRBV6-5; clone_size: .; d_call: .; j_call: TRBJ1-2; cdr3_aa: CAGSYGGHSGYTF; cdr3_nt: TGTGCCGGCAGTTACGGGGGACACTCTGGCTACACCTTC
v_call: TRBV7-3; clone_size: .; d_call: .; j_call: TRBJ1-6; cdr3_aa: CASSLTGVNSPLHF; cdr3_nt: TGTGCCAGCAGCTTAACCGGGGTCAATTCACCCCTCCACTTT
v_call: TRBV5-1; clone_size: .; d_call: .; j_call: TRBJ2-7; cdr3_aa: CASSDSFYEQCF; cdr3_nt: TGCGCCAGCTCGGACAGCTTCTACGAGCAGTGCTTC
v_call: TRBV7-9; clone_size: .; d_call: TRBD2; j_call: TRBJ2-7; cdr3_aa: CASSSGLAGGSYEQYF; cdr3_nt: TGTGCCAGCAGTTCCGGACTAGCGGGGGGTTCCTACGAGCAGTACTTC